The T cell receptor (beta chain) under discussion was sequenced for a study of T cell responses to AZD1222 COVID-19 vaccine. Findings of the study overall: Regions 160-218 and 743-854 dominated among vaccine-associated CD4 TCRs spanning spike.

V gave up 5 bases and J gave up 0 bases; unmatched junction bases: 7. The CDR3 extends over 17 amino acids. CDR1 SEHNR and CDR2 FQNEAQ come from the germline V gene (reference sequence). Profiled with immunoSEQ multiplex PCR; TCRdb holds only in-frame clones, not every one. The sample contains about 83,000 clones, roughly 86% of which appear only once. To note about this clone: Its antigen is still unknown.

The sequenced sample was peripheral blood, obtained on day 0 of AZD1222 vaccination. The TCR sequence derives from an adult in good health. The chain has TRBV7-9 and TRBJ2-3; 11 nucleotides match TRBD2. The chain's CDR3 is CASSRGLAGASTDTQYF. The CDR3 coding sequence is TGTGCCAGCAGCCGCGGACTAGCGGGCGCTAGCACAGATACGCAGTATTTT.